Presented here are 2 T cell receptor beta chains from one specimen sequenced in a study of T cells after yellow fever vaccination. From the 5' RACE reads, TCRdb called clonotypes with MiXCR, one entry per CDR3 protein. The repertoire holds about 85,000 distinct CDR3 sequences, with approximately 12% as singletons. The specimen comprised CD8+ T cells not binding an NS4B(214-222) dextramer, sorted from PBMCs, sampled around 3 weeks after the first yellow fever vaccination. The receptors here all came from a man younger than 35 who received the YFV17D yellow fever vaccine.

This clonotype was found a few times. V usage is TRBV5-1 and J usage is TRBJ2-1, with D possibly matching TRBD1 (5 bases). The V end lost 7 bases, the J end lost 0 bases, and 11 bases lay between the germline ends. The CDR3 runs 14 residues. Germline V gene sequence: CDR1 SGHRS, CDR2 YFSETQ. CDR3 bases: TGCGCCAGCGAAACAGGCTTCTCCTACAATGAGCAGTTCTTC. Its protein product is CASETGFSYNEQFF.

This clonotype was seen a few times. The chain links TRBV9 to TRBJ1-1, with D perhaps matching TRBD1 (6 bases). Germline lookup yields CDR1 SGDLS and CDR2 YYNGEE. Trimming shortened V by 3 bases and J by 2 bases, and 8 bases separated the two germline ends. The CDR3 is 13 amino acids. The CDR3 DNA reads TGTGCCAGCAGCGAGGGGGTAAACACTGAAGCTTTCTTT. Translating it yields CASSEGVNTEAFF.